The rows below give T cell receptor beta chains drawn from one sample of a study of regulatory T cells in long-lasting Graves disease. TCRdb re-analysed the multiplex PCR reads in MiXCR, keeping a single row per CDR3 protein. The sample lists about 430,000 distinct CDR3 sequences; under 25% were seen once. Here the sequenced sample was peripheral blood mononuclear cells (PBMCs), taken when the disease was refractory, from a patient treated with antithyroid drugs. The receptors here all came from a female donor with Graves disease. Each CDR3 is given with its conserved first and last residue. The D gene is left open where the match is weak. Expanded clones get a size class; other rows say once, few or many, or leave the size out.

>TRBV10-3|many|TRBJ1-5|NA
CAIGGGTDQPQHF
TGTGCCATCGGTGGTGGGACGGATCAGCCCCAGCATTTT
>TRBV28|many|TRBJ1-3|NA
CASNKGGNTIYF
TGTGCCAGCAACAAGGGAGGAAACACCATATATTTT
>TRBV5-6|NA|TRBJ1-3|NA
CASSLVGASGNTIYF
TGTGCCAGCAGCTTGGTTGGGGCCTCTGGAAACACCATATATTTT
>TRBV5-5|NA|TRBJ2-5|TRBD1
CASSLAGGMYQETQYF
TGTGCCAGCAGCTTGGCAGGGGGCATGTACCAAGAGACCCAGTACTTC
>TRBV6-5|few|TRBJ1-5|TRBD1
CASSSLPTGINQPQHF
TGTGCCAGCAGTTCACTACCGACAGGGATCAACCAGCCCCAGCATTTT
>TRBV6-1|few|TRBJ1-5|NA
CASSPADNQPQHF
TGTGCCAGCAGTCCGGCAGACAATCAGCCCCAGCATTTT
>TRBV28|few|TRBJ2-1|NA
CASSLELSSYNEQFF
TGTGCCAGCAGTTTAGAACTTAGCTCCTACAATGAGCAGTTCTTC
>TRBV6-1|many|TRBJ1-1|TRBD1
CASSRRGQDTEAFF
TGTGCCAGCAGTCGAAGGGGGCAAGATACTGAAGCTTTCTTT
>TRBV10-2|NA|TRBJ2-3|NA
CASSKADTQYF
TGCGCCAGCAGTAAGGCAGATACGCAGTATTTT
>TRBV6-1|many|TRBJ1-5|NA
CASSESSAPLSQHF
TGTGCCAGCAGTGAATCCTCGGCCCCCCTCTCCCAGCATTTT
>TRBV2|few|TRBJ2-1|NA
CASNLLRSSYNEQFF
TGTGCCAGCAATTTGCTAAGGAGCTCCTACAATGAGCAGTTCTTC
>TRBV27|NA|TRBJ1-2|NA
CASSDPRQAYGYTF
TGTGCCAGCAGTGATCCTCGACAGGCCTATGGCTACACCTTC
>TRBV29-1|NA|TRBJ1-2|NA
CSVERSERGYTF
TGCAGCGTTGAAAGGTCAGAGAGGGGCTACACCTTC
>TRBV28|many|TRBJ1-6|TRBD1
CASSGTGVSPLHF
TGTGCCAGCTCCGGGACAGGTGTATCACCCCTCCACTTT
>TRBV19|many|TRBJ2-5|NA
CASRRIPEETQYF
TGTGCCAGTAGGCGGATACCCGAAGAGACCCAGTACTTC
>TRBV10-3|NA|TRBJ1-1|NA
CAIGRTEGDTEAFF
TGTGCCATCGGCAGGACTGAAGGGGACACTGAAGCTTTCTTT
>TRBV7-9|few|TRBJ1-1|NA
CASNPTDEAFF
TGTGCCAGCAACCCTACAGATGAAGCTTTCTTT
>TRBV27|many|TRBJ1-2|TRBD1
CASSPPGQGSYGYTF
TGTGCCAGCAGTCCCCCCGGACAGGGGAGCTATGGCTACACCTTC
>TRBV18|NA|TRBJ2-1|TRBD1
CASSPGQGGLGHEQFF
TGTGCCAGCTCACCAGGACAGGGCGGGTTAGGTCATGAGCAGTTCTTC
>TRBV20-1|few|TRBJ1-2|NA
CSATGLTNYGYTF
TGCAGTGCGACAGGCCTAACTAACTATGGCTACACCTTC
>TRBV5-1|NA|TRBJ1-1|NA
CASSQGRKNTEAFF
TGCGCCAGCAGCCAGGGACGGAAGAACACTGAAGCTTTCTTT
>TRBV12-3/TRBV12-4|NA|TRBJ1-6|NA
CASSLAPYNSPLHF
TGTGCCAGCAGTTTGGCCCCTTATAATTCACCCCTCCACTTT
>TRBV6-1|many|TRBJ2-4|NA
CASSPRDSGSIQYF
TGTGCCAGCAGTCCCCGGGACTCGGGAAGCATTCAGTACTTC
>TRBV6-1|many|TRBJ1-1|NA
CATARGTLNEAFF
TGTGCCACCGCCAGGGGAACTTTGAACGAAGCTTTCTTT
>TRBV28|many|TRBJ2-7|NA
CASSLYSYEQYF
TGTGCCAGCAGTTTGTACTCCTACGAGCAGTACTTC
>TRBV5-4|NA|TRBJ2-1|NA
CASSLTLAENEQFF
TGTGCCAGCAGCTTGACACTAGCCGAGAATGAGCAGTTCTTC